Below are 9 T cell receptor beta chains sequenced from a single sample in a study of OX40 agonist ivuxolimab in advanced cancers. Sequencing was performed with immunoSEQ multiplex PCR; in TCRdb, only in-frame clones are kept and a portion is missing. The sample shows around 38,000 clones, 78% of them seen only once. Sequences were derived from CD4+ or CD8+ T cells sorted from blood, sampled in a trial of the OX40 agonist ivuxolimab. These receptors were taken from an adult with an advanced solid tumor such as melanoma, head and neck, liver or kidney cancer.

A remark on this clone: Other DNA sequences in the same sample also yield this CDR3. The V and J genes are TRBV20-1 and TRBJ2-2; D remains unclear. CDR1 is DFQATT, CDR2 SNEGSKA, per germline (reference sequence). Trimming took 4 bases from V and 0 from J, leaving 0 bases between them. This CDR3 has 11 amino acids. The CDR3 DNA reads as TGCAGTGCTACGAACACCGGGGAGCTGTTTTTT. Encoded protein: CSATNTGELFF.

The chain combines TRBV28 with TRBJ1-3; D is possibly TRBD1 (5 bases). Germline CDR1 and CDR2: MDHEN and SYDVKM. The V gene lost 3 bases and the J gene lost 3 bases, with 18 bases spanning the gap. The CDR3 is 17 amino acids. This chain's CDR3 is CASSLALGGLGGNTIYF. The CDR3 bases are TGTGCCAGCAGTTTGGCCCTGGGGGGGTTAGGTGGAAACACCATATATTTT.

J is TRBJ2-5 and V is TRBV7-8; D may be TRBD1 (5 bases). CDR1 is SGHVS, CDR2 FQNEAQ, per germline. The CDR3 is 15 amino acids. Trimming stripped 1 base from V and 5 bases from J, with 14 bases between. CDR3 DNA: TGTGCCAGCAGCTTAGACACCGGATCAGGGGAGACCCAGTACTTC. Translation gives CASSLDTGSGETQYF.

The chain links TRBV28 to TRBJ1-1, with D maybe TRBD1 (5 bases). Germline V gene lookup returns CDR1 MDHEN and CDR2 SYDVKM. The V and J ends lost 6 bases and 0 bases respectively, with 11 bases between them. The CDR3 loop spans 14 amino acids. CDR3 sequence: CASSKTAMNTEAFF. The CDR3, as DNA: TGTGCCAGCAGCAAGACAGCCATGAACACTGAAGCTTTCTTT.

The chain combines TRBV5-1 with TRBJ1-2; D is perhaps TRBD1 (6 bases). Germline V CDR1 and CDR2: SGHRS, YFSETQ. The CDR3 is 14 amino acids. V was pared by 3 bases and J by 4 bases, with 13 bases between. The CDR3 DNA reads TGCGCCAGCAGCTGGAACACGGACAGCTATGGCTACACCTTC. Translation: CASSWNTDSYGYTF.

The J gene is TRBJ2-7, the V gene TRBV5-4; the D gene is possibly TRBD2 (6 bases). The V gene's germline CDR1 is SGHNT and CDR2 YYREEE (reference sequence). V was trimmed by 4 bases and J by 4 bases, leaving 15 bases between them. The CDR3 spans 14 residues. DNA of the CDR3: TGTGCCAGCAGCCGCCGCGGGGCAGGTTACGAGCAGTACTTC. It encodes CASSRRGAGYEQYF.

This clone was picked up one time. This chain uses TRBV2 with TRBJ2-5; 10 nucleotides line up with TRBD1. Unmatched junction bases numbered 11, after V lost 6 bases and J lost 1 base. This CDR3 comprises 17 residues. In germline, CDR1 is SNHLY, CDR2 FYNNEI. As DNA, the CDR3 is TGTGCCAGCAGCCGCCACCCGGGACAGGGGACCCAAGAGACCCAGTACTTC. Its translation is CASSRHPGQGTQETQYF.

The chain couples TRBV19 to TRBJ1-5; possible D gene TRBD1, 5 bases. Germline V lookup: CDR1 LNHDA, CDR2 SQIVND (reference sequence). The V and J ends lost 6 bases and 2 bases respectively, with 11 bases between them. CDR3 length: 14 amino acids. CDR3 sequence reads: CASSYPGGNQPQHF. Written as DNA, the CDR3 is TGTGCCAGTAGCTACCCGGGGGGCAATCAGCCCCAGCATTTT.

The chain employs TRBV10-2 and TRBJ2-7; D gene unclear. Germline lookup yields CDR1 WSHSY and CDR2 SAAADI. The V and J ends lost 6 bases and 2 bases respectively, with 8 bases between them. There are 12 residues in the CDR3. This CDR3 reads CASRATTYEQYF. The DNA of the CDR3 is TGCGCCAGCAGGGCCACTACCTACGAGCAGTACTTC.